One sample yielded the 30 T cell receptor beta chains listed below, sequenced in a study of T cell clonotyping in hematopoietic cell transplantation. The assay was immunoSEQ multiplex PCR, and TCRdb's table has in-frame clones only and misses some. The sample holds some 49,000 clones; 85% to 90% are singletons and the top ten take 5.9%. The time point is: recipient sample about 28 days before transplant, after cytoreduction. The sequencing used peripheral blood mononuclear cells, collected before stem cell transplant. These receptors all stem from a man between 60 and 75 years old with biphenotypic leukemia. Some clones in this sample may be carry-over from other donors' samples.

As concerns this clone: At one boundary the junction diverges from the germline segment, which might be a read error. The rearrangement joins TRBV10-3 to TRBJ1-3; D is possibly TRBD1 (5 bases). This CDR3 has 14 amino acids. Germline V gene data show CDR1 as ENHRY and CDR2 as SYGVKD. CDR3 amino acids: CVIQGVDSGNTIYF. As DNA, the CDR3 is TGTGTCATCCAGGGTGTCGACTCTGGAAACACCATATATTTT.

As DNA, the CDR3 is TGTGCCAGTAGTGTGCTAGCGGGAGAGGGTGAGCAGTTCTTC. It yields the protein CASSVLAGEGEQFF. The V gene is TRBV19, the J gene TRBJ2-1; 10 bases match TRBD2. The V gene's germline CDR1 is LNHDA and CDR2 SQIVND (reference sequence). V dropped 5 bases and J dropped 9; count of bases not matched to a gene: 7. This CDR3 comprises 14 residues.

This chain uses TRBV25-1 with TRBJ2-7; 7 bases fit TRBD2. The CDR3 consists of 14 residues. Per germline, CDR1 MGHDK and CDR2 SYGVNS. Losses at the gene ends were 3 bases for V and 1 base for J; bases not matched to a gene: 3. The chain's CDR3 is CASSDPGGSYEQYF. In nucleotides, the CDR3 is TGTGCCAGCAGTGACCCGGGAGGTTCCTACGAGCAGTACTTC.

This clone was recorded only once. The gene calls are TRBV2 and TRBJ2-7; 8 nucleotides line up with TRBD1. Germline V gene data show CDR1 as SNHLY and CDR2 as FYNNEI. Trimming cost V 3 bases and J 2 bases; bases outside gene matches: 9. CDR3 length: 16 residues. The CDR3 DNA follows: TGTGCCAGCAGTGACCCAGGACAGGGTTTGACCTACGAGCAGTACTTC. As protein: CASSDPGQGLTYEQYF. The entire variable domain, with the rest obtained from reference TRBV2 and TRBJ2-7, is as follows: EPEVTQTPSHQVTQMGQEVILRCVPISNHLYFYWYRQILGQKVEFLVSFYNNEISEKSEIFDDQFSVERPDGSNFTLKIRSTKLEDSAMYFCASSDPGQGLTYEQYFGPGTRLTVT.

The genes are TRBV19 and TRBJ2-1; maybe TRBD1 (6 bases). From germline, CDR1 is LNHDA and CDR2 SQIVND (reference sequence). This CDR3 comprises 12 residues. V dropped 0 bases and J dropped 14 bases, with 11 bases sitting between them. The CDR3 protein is CASSIDPDREFF. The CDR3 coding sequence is TGTGCCAGTAGTATAGACCCGGACAGAGAGTTCTTC.

The CDR3 region has the DNA TGTGCCAGCAGCCGGGCCGAGCTCGATTATGGCTACACCTTC. It yields the protein CASSRAELDYGYTF. The chain has TRBV6-5 and TRBJ1-2; D is unresolved. There are 14 residues in the CDR3. V dropped 6 bases and J dropped 5 bases, with 16 bases sitting between them. The germline gives CDR1 MNHEY, CDR2 SVGAGI.

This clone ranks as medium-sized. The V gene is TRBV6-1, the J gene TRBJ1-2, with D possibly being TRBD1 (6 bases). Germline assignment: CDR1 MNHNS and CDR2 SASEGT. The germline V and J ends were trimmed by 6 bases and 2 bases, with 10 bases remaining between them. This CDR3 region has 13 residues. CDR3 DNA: TGTGCCAGCAGCCTACAGGGAAACTATGGCTACACCTTC. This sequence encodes CASSLQGNYGYTF.

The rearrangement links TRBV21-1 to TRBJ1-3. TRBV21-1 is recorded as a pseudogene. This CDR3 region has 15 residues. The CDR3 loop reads CASTTGVIMGNTIYF. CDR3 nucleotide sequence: TGTGCCAGCACCACTGGGGTGATAATGGGAAACACCATATATTTT.

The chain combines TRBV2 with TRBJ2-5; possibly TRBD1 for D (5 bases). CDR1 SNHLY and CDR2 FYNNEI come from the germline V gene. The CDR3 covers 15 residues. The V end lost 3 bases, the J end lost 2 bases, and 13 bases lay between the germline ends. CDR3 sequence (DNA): TGTGCCAGCAGTGACCCAAGGGGTGGGCAAGAGACCCAGTACTTC. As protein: CASSDPRGGQETQYF.

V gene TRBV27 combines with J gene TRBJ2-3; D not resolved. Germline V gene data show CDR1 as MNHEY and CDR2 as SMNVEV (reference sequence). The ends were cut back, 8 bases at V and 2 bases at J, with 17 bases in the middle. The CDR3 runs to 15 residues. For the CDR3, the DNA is TGTGCCAGCTCTACCGGACGGCGAATCACAGATACGCAGTATTTT. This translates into CASSTGRRITDTQYF.

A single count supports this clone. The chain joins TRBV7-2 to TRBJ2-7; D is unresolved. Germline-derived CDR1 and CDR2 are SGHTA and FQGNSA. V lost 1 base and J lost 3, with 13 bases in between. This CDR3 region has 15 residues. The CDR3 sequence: CASSLVGPPDYEQYF. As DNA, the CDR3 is TGTGCCAGCAGCTTAGTAGGCCCCCCCGACTACGAGCAGTACTTC.

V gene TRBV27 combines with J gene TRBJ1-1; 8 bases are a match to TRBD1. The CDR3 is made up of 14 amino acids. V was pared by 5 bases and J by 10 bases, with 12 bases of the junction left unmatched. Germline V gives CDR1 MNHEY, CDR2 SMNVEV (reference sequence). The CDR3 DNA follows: TGTGCCAGCAGTCCCAGGGGGCGCCTGCATGGAGCTTTCTTT. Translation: CASSPRGRLHGAFF.

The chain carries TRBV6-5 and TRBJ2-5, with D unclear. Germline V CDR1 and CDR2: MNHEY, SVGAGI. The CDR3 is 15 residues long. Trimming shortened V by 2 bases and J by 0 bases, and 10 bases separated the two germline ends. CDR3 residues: CASSYGRAYQETQYF. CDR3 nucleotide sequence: TGTGCCAGCAGTTACGGGCGAGCGTACCAAGAGACCCAGTACTTC.

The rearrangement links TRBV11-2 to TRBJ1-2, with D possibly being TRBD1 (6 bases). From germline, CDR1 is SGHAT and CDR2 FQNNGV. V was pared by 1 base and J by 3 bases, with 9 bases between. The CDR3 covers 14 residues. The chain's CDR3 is CASSLAQGYYGYTF. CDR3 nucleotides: TGTGCCAGCAGCTTAGCGCAGGGGTACTATGGCTACACCTTC.

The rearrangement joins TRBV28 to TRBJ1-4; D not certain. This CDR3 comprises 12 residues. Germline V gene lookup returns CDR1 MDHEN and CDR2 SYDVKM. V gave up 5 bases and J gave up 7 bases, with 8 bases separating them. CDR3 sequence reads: CASSLDREKLFF. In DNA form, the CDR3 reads TGTGCCAGCAGTCTTGACCGTGAAAAACTGTTTTTT.

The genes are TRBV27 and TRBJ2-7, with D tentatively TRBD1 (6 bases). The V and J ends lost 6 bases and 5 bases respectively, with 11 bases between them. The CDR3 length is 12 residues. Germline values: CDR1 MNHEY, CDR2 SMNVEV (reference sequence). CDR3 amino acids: CASSGSGDEQYF. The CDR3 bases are TGTGCCAGCAGCGGGTCAGGGGACGAGCAGTACTTC.

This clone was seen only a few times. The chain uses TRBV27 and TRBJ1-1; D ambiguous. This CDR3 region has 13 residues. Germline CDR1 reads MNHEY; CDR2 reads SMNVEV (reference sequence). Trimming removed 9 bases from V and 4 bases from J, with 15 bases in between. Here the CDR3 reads CASRGWESTEAFF. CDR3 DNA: TGTGCCAGTCGTGGTTGGGAAAGCACTGAAGCTTTCTTT.

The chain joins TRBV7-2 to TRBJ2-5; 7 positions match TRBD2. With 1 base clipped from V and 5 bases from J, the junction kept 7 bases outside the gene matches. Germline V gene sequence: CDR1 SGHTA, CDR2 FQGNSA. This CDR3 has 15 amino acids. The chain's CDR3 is CASSLGAGVRETQYF. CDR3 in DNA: TGTGCCAGCAGCTTAGGCGCGGGAGTCCGGGAGACCCAGTACTTC.

CDR3 sequence: CASSLGFGQDRVQYF. CDR3 bases: TGTGCCAGCAGCTTAGGATTTGGGCAGGATAGAGTGCAGTACTTC. The chain links TRBV7-9 to TRBJ2-7; no firm D call. This CDR3 contains 15 residues. CDR1 and CDR2 (germline): SEHNR, FQNEAQ (reference sequence). Trimming cost V 1 base and J 9 bases, with 19 bases left between them. The full variable domain, its missing parts supplied by reference TRBV7-9 and TRBJ2-7, is DTGVSQNPRHKITKRGQNVTFRCDPISEHNRLYWYRQTLGQGPEFLTYFQNEAQLEKSRLLSDRFSAERPKGSFSTLEIQRTEQGDSAMYLCASSLGFGQDRVQYFGPGTRLTVT.

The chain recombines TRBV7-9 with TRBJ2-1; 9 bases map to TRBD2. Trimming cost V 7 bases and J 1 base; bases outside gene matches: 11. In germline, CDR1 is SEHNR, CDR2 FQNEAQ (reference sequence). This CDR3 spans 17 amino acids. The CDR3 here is CASNRDLAGTSYNEQFF. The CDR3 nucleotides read TGTGCCAGCAACCGAGACCTAGCGGGAACATCCTACAATGAGCAGTTCTTC.

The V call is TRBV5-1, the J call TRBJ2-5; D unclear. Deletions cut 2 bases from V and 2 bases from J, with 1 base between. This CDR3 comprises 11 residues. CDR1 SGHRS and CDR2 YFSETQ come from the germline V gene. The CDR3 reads CASSFQETQYF. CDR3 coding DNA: TGCGCCAGCAGCTTTCAAGAGACCCAGTACTTC.

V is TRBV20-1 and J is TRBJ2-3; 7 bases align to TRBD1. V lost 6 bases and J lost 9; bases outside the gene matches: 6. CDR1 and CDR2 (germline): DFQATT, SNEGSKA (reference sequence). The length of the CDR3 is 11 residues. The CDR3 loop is CSALDRVTQYF. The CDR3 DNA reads TGCAGTGCGCTAGACAGGGTCACGCAGTATTTT.

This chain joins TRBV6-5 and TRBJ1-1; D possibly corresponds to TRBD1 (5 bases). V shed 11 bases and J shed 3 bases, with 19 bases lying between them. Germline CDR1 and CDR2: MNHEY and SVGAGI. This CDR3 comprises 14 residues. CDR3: CAAQGWGAYTEAFF. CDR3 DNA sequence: TGTGCCGCGCAAGGGTGGGGCGCGTACACTGAAGCTTTCTTT.

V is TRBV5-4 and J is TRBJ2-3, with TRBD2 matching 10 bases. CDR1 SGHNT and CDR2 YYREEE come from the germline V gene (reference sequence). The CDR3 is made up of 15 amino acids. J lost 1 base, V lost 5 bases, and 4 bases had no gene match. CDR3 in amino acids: CASRAGTSGTDTQYF. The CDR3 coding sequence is TGTGCCAGCAGGGCCGGGACTAGCGGCACAGATACGCAGTATTTT.

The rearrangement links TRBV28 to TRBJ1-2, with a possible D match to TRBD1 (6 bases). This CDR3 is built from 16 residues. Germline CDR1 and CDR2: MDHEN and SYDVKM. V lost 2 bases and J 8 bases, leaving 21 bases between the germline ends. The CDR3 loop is CASSLPFPGDVEGYTF. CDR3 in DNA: TGTGCCAGCAGTTTACCGTTTCCAGGGGACGTAGAGGGCTACACCTTC.

The CDR3 DNA sequence: TGTGCCAGTAGTACTGGACAGCTTGAAGCTTTCTTT. Translated: CASSTGQLEAFF. The V gene is TRBV19, the J gene TRBJ1-1; D possibly corresponds to TRBD1 (6 bases). Germline V lookup: CDR1 LNHDA, CDR2 SQIVND (reference sequence). The CDR3 is 12 amino acids. V lost 4 bases and J 7 bases, leaving 10 bases between the germline ends.

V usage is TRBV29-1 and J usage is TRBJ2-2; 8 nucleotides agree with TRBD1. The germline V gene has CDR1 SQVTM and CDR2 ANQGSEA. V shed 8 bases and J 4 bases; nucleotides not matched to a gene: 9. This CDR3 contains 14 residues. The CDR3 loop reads CSFTDRVLTGELFF. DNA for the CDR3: TGCAGCTTCACGGACAGGGTACTCACCGGGGAGCTGTTTTTT.

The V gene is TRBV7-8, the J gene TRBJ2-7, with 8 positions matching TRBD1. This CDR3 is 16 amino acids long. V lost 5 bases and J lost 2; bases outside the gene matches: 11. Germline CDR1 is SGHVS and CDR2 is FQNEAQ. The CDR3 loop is CASSPLPGQDTYEQYF. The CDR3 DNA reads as TGTGCCAGCAGCCCCCTCCCGGGACAGGATACCTACGAGCAGTACTTC.

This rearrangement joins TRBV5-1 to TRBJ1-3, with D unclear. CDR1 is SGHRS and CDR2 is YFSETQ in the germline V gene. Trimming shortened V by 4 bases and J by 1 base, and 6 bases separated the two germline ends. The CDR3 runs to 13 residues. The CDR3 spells CASSTISGNTIYF. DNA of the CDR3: TGCGCCAGCAGCACGATTTCTGGAAACACCATATATTTT.

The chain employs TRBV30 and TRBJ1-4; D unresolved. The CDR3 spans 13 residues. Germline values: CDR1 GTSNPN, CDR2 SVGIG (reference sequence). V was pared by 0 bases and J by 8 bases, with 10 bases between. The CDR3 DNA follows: TGTGCCTGGAGTGTAGGCCCGCGGGAAAAACTGTTTTTT. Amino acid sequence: CAWSVGPREKLFF.